Listed here are 2 T cell receptor beta chains from one sample, sequenced in a study of regulatory dendritic cells for organ transplantation. This table comes from immunoSEQ multiplex PCR, and its TCRdb copy is limited to in-frame clones, with some not included. The data show about 10,000 clones, approximately 80% seen once. CFSE-labeled sorted T cells met regulatory or mature dendritic cells for more than four days. The antigens of these receptors remain unknown. Sequenced sample: memory CD4+ T cells from blood cultured with dendritic cells. The subset was: CD45RO+ memory T cells. The receptors stem from a human donor in good health.

This chain joins TRBV9 and TRBJ2-3, with 7 positions matching TRBD1. The CDR3 has 15 amino acids. V was pared by 1 base and J by 5 bases, with 7 bases of the junction left unmatched. Germline V lookup: CDR1 SGDLS, CDR2 YYNGEE. In DNA, the CDR3 is TGTGCCAGCAGCGTAATGAGGGGGCAAGGAGATACGCAGTATTTT. Its protein product is CASSVMRGQGDTQYF.

The chain couples TRBV6-6 to TRBJ2-3; TRBD2 aligns across 9 bases. The length of the CDR3 is 16 residues. The J segment lost 5 bases and the V segment lost 7 bases, leaving 13 bases of the junction unmatched. Germline lookup yields CDR1 MNHNY and CDR2 SVGAGI (reference sequence). The DNA of the CDR3 is TGTGCCAGCATAAGATCGGCGGGGGGGCCGGGAGATACGCAGTATTTT. It codes for CASIRSAGGPGDTQYF.